These 8 T cell receptor beta chains came from one sample sequenced in a study of a mutant IDH1 vaccine in newly diagnosed glioma. TCRdb's copy holds only in-frame clones and misses some; the assay was immunoSEQ multiplex PCR. In the table there are 56,000 or so clones, about 77% of which are singletons. These receptors lack a known antigen. Noted time point: week 5, during vaccination. Vaccination used 300 ug of mutant IDH1 20-mer peptide per dose, with topical imiquimod. The sequences come from PBMCs, collected from a glioma patient whose treatment included an IDH1 peptide vaccine. Receptors were obtained from a woman in her thirties or forties with glioma.

With regard to this clone: Other DNA sequences in the sample encode the same CDR3. The J gene is TRBJ1-3, the V gene TRBV5-1; D is possibly TRBD1 (6 bases). The germline V gene has CDR1 SGHRS and CDR2 YFSETQ. V lost 2 bases to trimming and J lost 0 bases, with 6 bases between them. The CDR3 runs to 14 residues. This CDR3 reads CASSLGGSGNTIYF. The CDR3, as DNA: TGCGCCAGCAGCTTAGGGGGCTCTGGAAACACCATATATTTT.

CDR3 nucleotides: TGTGCCAGCGCTGTCCCAGGTTACGGCTACACCTTC. This sequence encodes CASAVPGYGYTF. The V call is TRBV19, the J call TRBJ1-2, with D unclear. The CDR3 contains 12 residues. Per the germline V gene, CDR1 is LNHDA and CDR2 is SQIVND (reference sequence). The V and J ends lost 9 bases and 8 bases respectively, with 16 bases between them.

The chain has TRBV6-5 and TRBJ1-1; TRBD1 matches at 8 bases. J gave up 5 bases and V 0 bases, and 5 bases lay outside the gene matches. CDR1 and CDR2 (germline): MNHEY, SVGAGI. This CDR3 contains 15 residues. The CDR3, as DNA: TGTGCCAGCAGTTACTCGACTCGGACAGGGACTGAAGCTTTCTTT. It yields the protein CASSYSTRTGTEAFF.

The chain links TRBV19 to TRBJ2-1, with a possible D match to TRBD2 (6 bases). From germline, CDR1 is LNHDA and CDR2 SQIVND (reference sequence). The CDR3 is 15 amino acids. Trimming removed 5 bases at V and 4 bases at J, with 15 bases between. CDR3 sequence reads: CASSGVPGDYNEQFF. CDR3 bases: TGTGCCAGTAGTGGAGTTCCGGGGGATTACAATGAGCAGTTCTTC. Variable domain in full (rest from reference TRBV19 and TRBJ2-1): DGGITQSPKYLFRKEGQNVTLSCEQNLNHDAMYWYRQDPGQGLRLIYYSQIVNDFQKGDIAEGYSVSREKKESFPLTVTSAQKNPTAFYLCASSGVPGDYNEQFFGPGTRLTVL.

V usage is TRBV6-1 and J usage is TRBJ1-2; D is unclear. Trimming cost V 0 bases and J 7 bases, with 12 bases left between them. The CDR3 is made up of 14 amino acids. In germline, CDR1 is MNHNS, CDR2 SASEGT. CDR3 nucleotides: TGTGCCAGCAGTGAAGCGCAAGGGTCGGCTGGCTACACCTTC. It encodes CASSEAQGSAGYTF.

This clone was counted between two and nine times. V and J are TRBV19 and TRBJ1-5; no clear D. V was shortened by 5 bases and J by 4 bases, with 15 bases between the two germline ends. Germline V gene lookup returns CDR1 LNHDA and CDR2 SQIVND (reference sequence). This CDR3 region has 15 residues. The CDR3: CASSSRNLGNQPQHF. In nucleotides, the CDR3 is TGTGCCAGTAGTTCCAGGAACCTAGGGAATCAGCCCCAGCATTTT. The full variable domain, rest sourced from reference TRBV19 and TRBJ1-5, is DGGITQSPKYLFRKEGQNVTLSCEQNLNHDAMYWYRQDPGQGLRLIYYSQIVNDFQKGDIAEGYSVSREKKESFPLTVTSAQKNPTAFYLCASSSRNLGNQPQHFGDGTRLSIL.

The chain has TRBV6-1 and TRBJ1-1, with D tentatively TRBD1 (5 bases). The CDR3 is 15 residues long. From germline, CDR1 is MNHNS and CDR2 SASEGT. V was cut by 5 bases and J by 3 bases, with 16 bases left in between. CDR3 sequence reads: CASSNHRQPYTEAFF. CDR3 nucleotides: TGTGCCAGCAGTAACCACAGGCAACCTTACACTGAAGCTTTCTTT.

This chain uses TRBV30 with TRBJ1-2; D uncertain. V was shortened by 3 bases and J by 5 bases, with 10 bases between the two germline ends. The CDR3 loop spans 12 amino acids. Germline values: CDR1 GTSNPN, CDR2 SVGIG (reference sequence). The CDR3: CAWSPTVYGYTF. For the CDR3, the DNA is TGTGCCTGGAGCCCGACGGTTTATGGCTACACCTTC. The whole variable domain, filled in from reference TRBV30 and TRBJ1-2, reads SQTIHQWPATLVQPVGSPLSLECTVEGTSNPNLYWYRQAAGRGLQLLFYSVGIGQISSEVPQNLSASRPQDRQFILSSKKLLLSDSGFYLCAWSPTVYGYTFGSGTRLTVV.